This T cell receptor beta chain appears in the sequencing data of a study of T cell responses to AZD1222 COVID-19 vaccine. Points from the study as a whole: Possibly, clonal diversity was underestimated; donors were largely white British and included more females.

Concerning this clone itself: The antigen is undetermined.

Only in-frame clones appear in the TCRdb table, and some are missing; sequencing was by immunoSEQ multiplex PCR. The profile shows around 160,000 clones, 70% to 90% of them singletons. V dropped 6 bases and J dropped 11; count of bases not matched to a gene: 12. Germline values: CDR1 MDHEN, CDR2 SYDVKM. CDR3 length: 13 amino acids. Sequencing was performed on peripheral blood, taken on day 0 of AZD1222 vaccination. The TCR originated in an adult in good health. The V and J genes are TRBV28 and TRBJ1-1; 7 nucleotides line up with TRBD1. Written as DNA, the CDR3 is TGTGCCAGCAGCCAGACAGGGAATCGTCGGGCTTTCTTT. It translates to CASSQTGNRRAFF.